This entry lists 13 T cell receptor beta chains sequenced from one sample in a study of T cell responses to AZD1222 COVID-19 vaccine (dated by TCRdb to the early 2020s). Library prep was done by the immunoSEQ multiplex PCR assay. TCRdb limited this immuneACCESS table to in-frame rearrangements with V and J called. A share of clones is missing; checked studies link under half to unresolved V genes, and the rest is unexplained. The sample table holds tens of thousands of clones, of which roughly nine tenths were seen once. The ten top clones hold roughly 28% of the sample. The intended sense of this specimen's time point label: about 28 days (+/-7) after the second vaccine dose. Specimen: peripheral blood, collected 28 days after the second AZD1222 dose. All receptors come from an adult who received the AZD1222 COVID-19 vaccine.

The chain couples TRBV5-1 to TRBJ2-3, with a possible D match to TRBD1 (7 bases). The CDR3 sequence is 14 residues long. The germline gives CDR1 SGHRS, CDR2 YFSETQ. V shed 4 bases and J shed 6 bases, with 15 bases lying between them. Here the CDR3 DNA reads TGCGCCAGCAGCCAGTACAGGGGAGGCGATACGCAGTATTTT. Translated, it gives CASSQYRGGDTQYF.

This chain joins TRBV7-2 and TRBJ2-1; 9 bases agree with TRBD2. Losses at the gene ends were 5 bases for V and 0 bases for J; bases not matched to a gene: 2. This CDR3 is built from 15 residues. Germline V gene sequence: CDR1 SGHTA, CDR2 FQGNSA. The CDR3 DNA is TGTGCCAGCAGCATTAGCGGGAGCTCCTACAATGAGCAGTTCTTC. Encoded protein: CASSISGSSYNEQFF. The complete variable domain, with remaining parts taken from reference TRBV7-2 and TRBJ2-1, reads GAGVSQSPSNKVTEKGKDVELRCDPISGHTALYWYRQSLGQGLEFLIYFQGNSAPDKSGLPSDRFSAERTGGSVSTLTIQRTQQEDSAVYLCASSISGSSYNEQFFGPGTRLTVL.

The chain is built from TRBV5-1 and TRBJ1-1; D uncertain. The CDR3 totals 14 residues. Germline CDR1 is SGHRS and CDR2 is YFSETQ. V lost 2 bases, J lost 5 bases, and 13 bases lay in between. The CDR3 sequence is CASSFSGGVTEAFF. The CDR3 DNA follows: TGCGCCAGCAGCTTCTCGGGAGGTGTGACTGAAGCTTTCTTT.

V and J are TRBV6-2 or TRBV6-3 and TRBJ2-2; 8 nucleotides align to TRBD2. Germline lookup yields CDR1 MNHEY and CDR2 SVGEGT. Losses at the gene ends were 2 bases for V and 5 bases for J; bases not matched to a gene: 13. CDR3 size: 18 residues. The CDR3 region is CASSYPREVPSSTGELFF. The DNA of the CDR3 is TGTGCCAGCAGTTACCCGCGGGAGGTCCCGTCATCTACCGGGGAGCTGTTTTTT.

V and J are TRBV11-2 and TRBJ2-7, with 7 bases matching TRBD1. This CDR3 spans 13 amino acids. Per the germline V gene, CDR1 is SGHAT and CDR2 is FQNNGV. With 5 bases clipped from V and 3 bases from J, the junction kept 4 bases outside the gene matches. The CDR3 protein is CASSVDRDYEQYF. CDR3 nucleotides: TGTGCCAGCAGCGTTGACAGGGACTACGAGCAGTACTTC.

The gene calls are TRBV5-1 and TRBJ2-2; D is perhaps TRBD2 (5 bases). Germline V gene sequence: CDR1 SGHRS, CDR2 YFSETQ. Trimming took 1 base from V and 2 from J, leaving 9 bases between them. The CDR3 contains 15 residues. CDR3 DNA sequence: TGCGCCAGCAGCTTGTTGACGGGAAACACCGGGGAGCTGTTTTTT. This codes for CASSLLTGNTGELFF.

The chain combines TRBV11-3 with TRBJ2-2; D assignment may be TRBD1 or TRBD2 (7 bases each). The CDR3 has 15 residues. The ends were cut back, 3 bases at V and 4 bases at J, with 12 bases in the middle. Per the germline V gene, CDR1 is SGHNT and CDR2 is YENEEA. CDR3 loop: CASSFQGGFTGELFF. The CDR3 region has the DNA TGTGCCAGCAGCTTCCAGGGGGGGTTCACCGGGGAGCTGTTTTTT.

The rearrangement uses TRBV19 and TRBJ1-5; maybe TRBD1 (5 bases). V was clipped by 1 base and J by 6 bases, with 19 bases between them. Per germline, CDR1 LNHDA and CDR2 SQIVND (reference sequence). The CDR3 extends over 17 amino acids. The chain's CDR3 is CASSIGGRRRGGQPQHF. The CDR3 DNA sequence: TGTGCCAGTAGTATAGGGGGCCGGCGGAGGGGTGGTCAGCCCCAGCATTTT.

The genes are TRBV4-1 and TRBJ2-7, with D tentatively TRBD1 (5 bases). Trimming shortened V by 0 bases and J by 1 base, and 13 bases separated the two germline ends. CDR3 length equals 16 residues. Germline CDR1 MGHRA, CDR2 YSYEKL. CDR3 in amino acids: CASSQDRAGPSYEQYF. For the CDR3, the DNA is TGCGCCAGCAGCCAAGATCGGGCAGGGCCTTCCTACGAGCAGTACTTC.

The chain recombines TRBV18 with TRBJ1-4, with unresolved D. Per the germline V gene, CDR1 is KGHSH and CDR2 is LQKENI. With 3 bases removed from V and 0 bases from J, the gap between germline ends came to 8 bases. This CDR3 is built from 15 residues. DNA for the CDR3: TGTGCCAGCTCACCCCTAGCTTCAACTAATGAAAAACTGTTTTTT. Translated: CASSPLASTNEKLFF.

The rearrangement joins TRBV4-1 to TRBJ1-2; D unclear. Per germline, CDR1 MGHRA and CDR2 YSYEKL. The CDR3 has 12 amino acids. Trimming stripped 3 bases from V and 7 bases from J, with 9 bases between. CDR3 DNA: TGCGCCAGCAGCCAGGCCTTAGGTGGCTACACCTTC. This sequence encodes CASSQALGGYTF.

This clone was seen just once. The chain joins TRBV14 to TRBJ2-2, with D perhaps TRBD1 (6 bases). Looked up from germline, CDR1 is SGHDN and CDR2 is FVKESK. V lost 1 base, J lost 7 bases, and 13 bases lay in between. There are 15 residues in the CDR3. CDR3 coding DNA: TGTGCCAGCAGCCAAGTACCTGGGGGCCACGGGGAGCTGTTTTTT. Amino acid sequence: CASSQVPGGHGELFF.

The chain carries TRBV28 and TRBJ1-1, with 7 nucleotides matching TRBD1. The CDR3 runs 16 residues. The germline gives CDR1 MDHEN, CDR2 SYDVKM. The V gene end was trimmed by 5 bases and the J gene end by 0 bases; junction bases not matched to a gene: 9. The CDR3 region has the DNA TGTGCCAGCAGTACCTCCGGGACAGCCATGAACACTGAAGCTTTCTTT. It encodes CASSTSGTAMNTEAFF.